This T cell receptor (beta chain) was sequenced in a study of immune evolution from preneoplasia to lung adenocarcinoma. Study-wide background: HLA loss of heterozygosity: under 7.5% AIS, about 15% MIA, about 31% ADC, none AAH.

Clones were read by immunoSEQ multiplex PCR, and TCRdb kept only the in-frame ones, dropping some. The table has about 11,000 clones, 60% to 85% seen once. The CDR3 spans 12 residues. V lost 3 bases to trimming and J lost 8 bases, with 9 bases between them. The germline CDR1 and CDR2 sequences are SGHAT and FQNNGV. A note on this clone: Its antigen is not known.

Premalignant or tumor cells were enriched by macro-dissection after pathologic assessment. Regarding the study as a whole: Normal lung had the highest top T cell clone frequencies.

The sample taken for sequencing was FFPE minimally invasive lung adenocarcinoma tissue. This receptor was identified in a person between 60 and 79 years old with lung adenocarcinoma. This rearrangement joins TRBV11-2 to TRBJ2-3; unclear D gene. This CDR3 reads CASSLTFGTQYF. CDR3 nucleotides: TGTGCCAGCAGCTTGACCTTTGGTACGCAGTATTTT.